What follows are 24 T cell receptor beta chains derived from one specimen sequenced in a study of vaccination effects on CD4 cells after COVID-19. TCRdb's table, derived via immunoSEQ multiplex PCR, lists solely in-frame clones and lacks some. The sample includes over 25,000 clones, around 79% of them seen just once. In the ViraFEST assay, antigen-specific CD4+ clonotypes were identified by expansion after peptide-pool stimulation. Researchers isolated CD4+ T cells once about 11 days of culture had elapsed. Everyone in the study got two shots of either the BNT162b2 or mRNA-1273 vaccine. No antigens are known for them. The material was CD4+ T cells from PBMCs cultured with SARS-CoV-2 spike peptides, obtained after COVID-19 vaccination. The receptors were gathered from a human donor who received a COVID-19 vaccine. Some clones in this sample may be carry-over from other donors' samples.

The count of this clone is one. This rearrangement joins TRBV19 to TRBJ2-5; TRBD2 matches at 15 bases. CDR1 and CDR2 (germline): LNHDA, SQIVND (reference sequence). This CDR3 has 16 residues. After removal of 4 bases from V and 3 bases from J, the junction contained 3 bases not matched to a gene. CDR3 in amino acids: CASSTGLAGGKETQYF. CDR3 nucleotides: TGTGCCAGTAGTACAGGACTAGCGGGGGGGAAAGAGACCCAGTACTTC.

The chain has TRBV6-5 and TRBJ2-4; D gene unclear. V lost 6 bases to trimming and J lost 1 base, with 10 bases between them. This CDR3 has 14 residues. Germline V gene sequence: CDR1 MNHEY, CDR2 SVGAGI. CDR3 coding DNA: TGTGCCAGCAGCCCGGTTGGGGCCAAAAACATTCAGTACTTC. Its translation: CASSPVGAKNIQYF.

The chain links TRBV9 to TRBJ1-6; D remains unclear. In germline, CDR1 is SGDLS, CDR2 YYNGEE. Trimming removed 2 bases at V and 11 bases at J, with 14 bases between. The CDR3 runs to 14 residues. Here the CDR3 reads CASSVDWAEAPLHF. CDR3 sequence (DNA): TGTGCCAGCAGCGTGGACTGGGCTGAGGCACCCCTCCACTTT.

The chain joins TRBV4-1 to TRBJ1-5; D call uncertain. The V gene lost 2 bases and the J gene lost 2 bases, with 10 bases spanning the gap. CDR1 and CDR2 (germline): MGHRA, YSYEKL. The CDR3 consists of 15 residues. CDR3 residues: CASSQTQPGNQPQHF. The DNA for the CDR3 is TGCGCCAGCAGCCAAACTCAGCCGGGCAATCAGCCCCAGCATTTT.

The chain is built from TRBV7-9 and TRBJ1-1; no definite D call. V dropped 2 bases and J dropped 6 bases, with 10 bases sitting between them. The CDR3 contains 13 residues. Germline V gene data show CDR1 as SEHNR and CDR2 as FQNEAQ (reference sequence). The CDR3 nucleotides read TGTGCCAGCAGCTTAACGAGGGCCTCTGAAGCTTTCTTT. This sequence encodes CASSLTRASEAFF.

This sequence joins TRBV10-3 and TRBJ2-1; D not resolved. The CDR3 has 17 residues. Trimming pared 3 bases from V and 6 bases from J, leaving 21 bases between. From germline, CDR1 is ENHRY and CDR2 SYGVKD. The CDR3, as DNA: TGTGCCATCAGTGATCCTAGGGCCTCTCAACCGCGCAATGAGCAGTTCTTC. Its translation: CAISDPRASQPRNEQFF.

V gene TRBV27 combines with J gene TRBJ2-4, with a tentative D call TRBD1 (5 bases). Germline values: CDR1 MNHEY, CDR2 SMNVEV (reference sequence). The CDR3 covers 17 residues. Trimming stripped 6 bases from V and 0 bases from J, with 18 bases between. The CDR3 region is CASSPHWGIQAKNIQYF. The DNA of the CDR3 is TGTGCCAGCAGCCCTCACTGGGGCATCCAAGCCAAAAACATTCAGTACTTC.

The V and J genes are TRBV11-3 and TRBJ2-1; D is unclear. Germline loops: CDR1 SGHNT, CDR2 YENEEA. Trimming removed 3 bases from V and 6 bases from J, with 6 bases in between. CDR3 size: 12 residues. The CDR3 here is CASSFWGNEQFF. CDR3 in DNA: TGTGCCAGCAGCTTCTGGGGCAATGAGCAGTTCTTC.

Regarding this clone: Just one base apart from a much larger clone, this may be a read error. The chain is built from TRBV7-2 and TRBJ2-3; 12 nucleotides agree with TRBD2. The germline gives CDR1 SGHTA, CDR2 FQGNSA. The CDR3 is 15 amino acids. J gave up 4 bases and V 6 bases, and 5 bases lay outside the gene matches. DNA for the CDR3: TGTGCCAGCAGTTCTAGCGGGGGGGCCGCAGATACGCAGTATTTT. Its translation is CASSSSGGAADTQYF.

The V gene is TRBV6-5, the J gene TRBJ1-2; D gene uncertain. Trimming took 5 bases from V and 8 from J, leaving 12 bases between them. Looked up from germline, CDR1 is MNHEY and CDR2 is SVGAGI. This CDR3 spans 12 amino acids. The CDR3 nucleotides are TGTGCCAGCAGTCGGATAGGGAACGGCTACACCTTC. It codes for CASSRIGNGYTF.

The chain couples TRBV4-1 to TRBJ2-2; the match to TRBD2 covers 9 bases. The trim removed 6 bases at V and 2 bases at J, leaving 10 bases unmatched. Germline assignment: CDR1 MGHRA and CDR2 YSYEKL. The CDR3 spans 17 residues. The CDR3 sequence is CASRFKLAGYNTGELFF. In DNA form, the CDR3 reads TGCGCCAGCAGATTTAAGCTAGCGGGGTATAACACCGGGGAGCTGTTTTTT.

The chain couples TRBV29-1 to TRBJ1-4, with D unclear. Looked up from germline, CDR1 is SQVTM and CDR2 is ANQGSEA. The CDR3 totals 11 residues. V lost 6 bases and J lost 8, with 10 bases in between. This CDR3 reads CSVLRGEKLFF. The DNA for the CDR3 is TGCAGCGTCCTTAGAGGGGAAAAACTGTTTTTT. Full variable domain (missing parts from reference TRBV29-1 and TRBJ1-4): SAVISQKPSRDICQRGTSLTIQCQVDSQVTMMFWYRQQPGQSLTLIATANQGSEATYESGFVIDKFPISRPNLTFSTLTVSNMSPEDSSIYLCSVLRGEKLFFGSGTQLSVL.

The chain has TRBV7-9 and TRBJ2-5, with a tentative D call TRBD1 (6 bases). From germline, CDR1 is SEHNR and CDR2 FQNEAQ (reference sequence). This CDR3 comprises 15 residues. Deletions cut 7 bases from V and 2 bases from J, with 17 bases between. The CDR3 DNA sequence: TGTGCCAGCAATTCAGGGAAGGGGGAACAAGAGACCCAGTACTTC. It is translated as CASNSGKGEQETQYF.

The rearrangement joins TRBV27 to TRBJ1-2; tentatively, D is TRBD1 (6 bases). The CDR3 spans 14 residues. Trimming removed 2 bases from V and 4 bases from J, with 11 bases in between. The germline V gene encodes CDR1 MNHEY and CDR2 SMNVEV (reference sequence). The CDR3 coding sequence is TGTGCCAGCAGTTTAGGGGGCCCTCCCTATGGCTACACCTTC. As protein: CASSLGGPPYGYTF.

The J gene is TRBJ1-6, the V gene TRBV3-1 (or the pseudogene TRBV3-2); TRBD1 agrees at 7 bases. CDR1 LGHDT and CDR2 YNNKEL come from the germline V gene (reference sequence). Losses at the gene ends were 0 bases for V and 13 bases for J; bases not matched to a gene: 12. This CDR3 spans 16 amino acids. The CDR3 nucleotides read TGTGCCAGCAGCCAAGATGGACAGGCGGTTATGTTCCCCCTCCACTTT. This gives the protein CASSQDGQAVMFPLHF.

CDR3 sequence: CASSSTGLGSIYF. As DNA, the CDR3 is TGTGCCAGCAGTTCGACAGGCCTTGGATCCATATATTTT. The chain combines TRBV28 with TRBJ1-3; D may be TRBD1 (6 bases). The CDR3 is 13 amino acids. Trimming removed 4 bases at V and 11 bases at J, with 15 bases between. Germline loops: CDR1 MDHEN, CDR2 SYDVKM.

The chain carries TRBV28 and TRBJ2-7; D might be TRBD2 (6 bases). CDR3 size: 15 residues. CDR1 is MDHEN, CDR2 SYDVKM, per germline. The V and J ends lost 6 bases and 2 bases respectively, with 17 bases between them. The CDR3 bases are TGTGCCAGCAGCGCACCGGGACTCCTAGCCTACGAGCAGTACGTC. This encodes CASSAPGLLAYEQYV.

The chain recombines TRBV5-1 with TRBJ2-3; 10 nucleotides agree with TRBD2. Germline CDR1 SGHRS, CDR2 YFSETQ. V lost 3 bases, J lost 1 base, and 5 bases stayed unmatched. The CDR3 has 16 amino acids. DNA for the CDR3: TGCGCCAGCAGCTACTCCGGGACTAGCGGCACAGATACGCAGTATTTT. Its translation is CASSYSGTSGTDTQYF.

The chain joins TRBV24-1 to TRBJ2-1, with 8 positions matching TRBD1. This CDR3 has 15 amino acids. Germline CDR1 is KGHDR and CDR2 is SFDVKD. With V trimmed by 4 bases and J by 8 bases, 9 bases remained unmatched. The CDR3 reads CATSEPGTGGYEQFF. CDR3 DNA sequence: TGTGCCACCAGTGAGCCCGGGACAGGAGGCTATGAGCAGTTCTTC.

The V call is TRBV5-4, the J call TRBJ2-3, with 7 positions matching TRBD1. V was pared by 4 bases and J by 0 bases, with 8 bases of the junction left unmatched. This CDR3 spans 16 amino acids. The germline V gene has CDR1 SGHNT and CDR2 YYREEE (reference sequence). The CDR3, as DNA: TGTGCCAGCAGCCCCTACAGGGGAAGGAGCACAGATACGCAGTATTTT. Protein sequence: CASSPYRGRSTDTQYF.

This clone was detected only once. The J gene is TRBJ2-5, the V gene TRBV15; D is possibly TRBD1 (5 bases). Germline V gene sequence: CDR1 LNHNV, CDR2 YYDKDF (reference sequence). V was pared by 8 bases and J by 5 bases, with 15 bases between. The CDR3 covers 13 residues. CDR3 coding DNA: TGTGCCACCGCCAGACAGCTTTGGGAGACCCAGTACTTC. This gives the protein CATARQLWETQYF.

This clone was recorded once. The genes are TRBV7-3 and TRBJ2-1; D ambiguous. CDR1 is SGHTA, CDR2 FQGTGA, per germline. V gave up 5 bases and J gave up 10 bases, with 18 bases separating them. This CDR3 is built from 14 residues. The DNA of the CDR3 is TGTGCCAGCAGCGACACCGGGCCCACCCAAGAGCAGTTCTTC. Residues: CASSDTGPTQEQFF.

This clone was found a few times. The gene calls are TRBV19 and TRBJ2-3, with TRBD2 matching over 11 bases. The V and J ends lost 10 bases and 4 bases, in that order; junction bases with no gene match: 10. Per germline, CDR1 LNHDA and CDR2 SQIVND (reference sequence). This CDR3 spans 15 amino acids. CDR3 in DNA: TGTGCCACGCGCAATAGCGGGGGGGCCGCAGATACGCAGTATTTT. It codes for CATRNSGGAADTQYF. Full variable domain (rest looked up from reference TRBV19 and TRBJ2-3): DGGITQSPKYLFRKEGQNVTLSCEQNLNHDAMYWYRQDPGQGLRLIYYSQIVNDFQKGDIAEGYSVSREKKESFPLTVTSAQKNPTAFYLCATRNSGGAADTQYFGPGTRLTVL.

The chain recombines TRBV21-1 with TRBJ1-1; TRBD1 is the table's D call, not checked against the DNA. TRBV21-1 is designated a pseudogene. The CDR3 is 13 residues long. The CDR3 loop is CASSSTPNTEAFF. CDR3 coding DNA: TGTGCCAGCAGCAGCACACCTAACACTGAAGCTTTCTTT.